This passage covers 8 T cell receptor beta chains from one sample sequenced in a study of Ad26.COV2.S vaccination and SARS-CoV-2 variants. Sequenced by immunoSEQ multiplex PCR; TCRdb stores in-frame clones only, minus some. Here the sample spans around 450,000 clones, 80% to 90% being singletons. Treatment denoted: roughly 20 received Ad26.COV2.S at low or high dose, single or two shots; roughly five received placebo; per-sample allocation not given. On day 63 after the first injection, vaccine and placebo recipients gave samples. The material sequenced was peripheral blood, taken in a trial of Ad26.COV2.S vaccine versus placebo. The receptors were sampled from a person aged 18-65 years who received the Ad26.COV2.S COVID-19 vaccine or a placebo.

The rearrangement links TRBV5-4 to TRBJ2-1, with TRBD2 matching over 13 bases. CDR1 and CDR2 from the germline V gene are SGHNT and YYREEE (reference sequence). This CDR3 spans 18 amino acids. The J segment lost 7 bases and the V segment lost 4 bases, leaving 14 bases of the junction unmatched. The chain's CDR3 is CASSKGLAGLQGGNEQFF. The CDR3 coding sequence is TGTGCCAGCAGCAAGGGACTAGCGGGACTGCAAGGGGGGAATGAGCAGTTCTTC.

The gene calls are TRBV2 and TRBJ2-5, with D possibly matching TRBD1 (5 bases). CDR1 is SNHLY and CDR2 is FYNNEI in the germline V gene. Trimming left V 6 bases short and J 2 bases short, with 13 bases between. The CDR3 contains 14 residues. The CDR3 DNA reads TGTGCCAGCAGGGCCCCAGGGAAACAAGAGACCCAGTACTTC. Translated, it gives CASRAPGKQETQYF.

This clone has just a few counts. The chain joins TRBV6-5 to TRBJ2-1; weak D call: TRBD1 (6 bases). The germline V gene has CDR1 MNHEY and CDR2 SVGAGI. V was trimmed by 4 bases and J by 7 bases, leaving 17 bases between them. The CDR3 extends over 15 amino acids. As DNA, the CDR3 is TGTGCCAGCAGTTCGGGCCCCGACAGGTTGAATGAGCAGTTCTTC. Translated: CASSSGPDRLNEQFF.

The chain couples TRBV10-3 to TRBJ1-1, with D perhaps TRBD1 (5 bases). Trimming took 7 bases from V and 0 from J, leaving 12 bases between them. The germline gives CDR1 ENHRY, CDR2 SYGVKD. This CDR3 is 14 amino acids long. CDR3 sequence: CAIKNEGLNTEAFF. CDR3 bases: TGTGCCATCAAAAATGAGGGGTTGAACACTGAAGCTTTCTTT.

The chain uses TRBV3-1 (or the pseudogene TRBV3-2) and TRBJ1-2; possibly TRBD1 for D (5 bases). Trimming removed 0 bases from V and 3 bases from J, with 11 bases in between. This CDR3 is built from 15 residues. Per the germline V gene, CDR1 is LGHDT and CDR2 is YNNKEL (reference sequence). The CDR3 DNA follows: TGTGCCAGCAGCCAAGAGAGAGGGGTGTACTATGGCTACACCTTC. This codes for CASSQERGVYYGYTF.

This chain joins TRBV2 and TRBJ1-5, with D possibly being TRBD1 (5 bases). Germline assignment: CDR1 SNHLY and CDR2 FYNNEI. This CDR3 spans 15 amino acids. V lost 6 bases and J 0 bases, leaving 12 bases between the germline ends. The CDR3 here is CASSDTGYSNQPQHF. The CDR3 nucleotides read TGTGCCAGCAGCGATACAGGATATAGCAATCAGCCCCAGCATTTT.

This clone was observed once. This chain joins TRBV6-2 or TRBV6-3 and TRBJ1-5, with 10 bases aligning to TRBD1. V lost 3 bases and J lost 0; bases outside the gene matches: 14. Germline CDR1 and CDR2: MNHEY and SVGEGT. The CDR3 has 20 amino acids. CDR3: CASSYGPGTGARLSNQPQHF. The CDR3, as DNA: TGTGCCAGCAGTTATGGGCCCGGGACAGGGGCTCGACTTAGCAATCAGCCCCAGCATTTT.

The genes are TRBV28 and TRBJ1-2, with D hard to call. Germline assignment: CDR1 MDHEN and CDR2 SYDVKM. Trimming cost V 1 base and J 8 bases, with 14 bases left between them. The CDR3 is 14 amino acids. CDR3 loop: CASSLFRLGSGYTF. The CDR3 nucleotides are TGTGCCAGCAGTTTATTTAGATTGGGGTCCGGCTACACCTTC.